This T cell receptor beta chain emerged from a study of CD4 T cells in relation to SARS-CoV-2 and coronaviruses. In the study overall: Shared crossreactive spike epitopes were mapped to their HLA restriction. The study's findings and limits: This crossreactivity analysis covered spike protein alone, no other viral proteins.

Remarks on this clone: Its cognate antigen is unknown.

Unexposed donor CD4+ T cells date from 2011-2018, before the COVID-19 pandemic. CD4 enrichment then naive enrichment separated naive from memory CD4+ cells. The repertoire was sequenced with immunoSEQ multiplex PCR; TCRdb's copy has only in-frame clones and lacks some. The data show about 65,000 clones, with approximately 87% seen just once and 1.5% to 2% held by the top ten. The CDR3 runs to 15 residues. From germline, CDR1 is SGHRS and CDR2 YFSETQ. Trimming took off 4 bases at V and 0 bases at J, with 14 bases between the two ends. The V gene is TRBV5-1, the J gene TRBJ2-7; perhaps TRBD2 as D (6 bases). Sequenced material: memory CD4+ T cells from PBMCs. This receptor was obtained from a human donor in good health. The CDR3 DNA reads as TGCGCCAGCAGCGGCGCCGCGGGATCCTCCTACGAGCAGTACTTC. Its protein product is CASSGAAGSSYEQYF.